A selection of T cell receptor beta chains follows, all from one sample in a study of CD8+ T cells in alopecia areata. Repertoires were generated with immunoSEQ multiplex PCR, while TCRdb's copy carries only in-frame clones and drops some. This table holds about 140,000 clones, approximately 51% found once. The sequencing used CD4+ T cells sorted from blood, collected at week 0. These TCRs come from a human donor with alopecia areata. The CDR3 runs from the conserved cysteine through the conserved F or W. D genes are given only for firm matches. Size values are once, few and many counts, or a class for expanded clones, and some rows have none.

J gene,clone size,V gene,D gene,CDR3 DNA,CDR3 protein
TRBJ2-5,once,TRBV5-6,.,TGTGCCAGCAGCTTGACCAGGGAAGAGACCCAGTACTTC,CASSLTREETQYF
TRBJ2-3,.,TRBV2,TRBD1,TGTGCCACCAACCGGGACAGATACACAGATACGCAGTATTTT,CATNRDRYTDTQYF
TRBJ2-1,.,TRBV5-1,.,TGCGCCAGCAGCGGGCCCGGGACCTCCTACAATGAGCAGTTCTTC,CASSGPGTSYNEQFF
TRBJ2-7,.,TRBV10-3,.,TGTGCCATCAGTGGATTAAAGGGCTCCTACGAGCAGTACTTC,CAISGLKGSYEQYF
TRBJ2-1,.,TRBV4-3,.,TGCGCCAGCAGCCAACGGGCGGTCTCGCCCGGGGAGGAGCAGTTCTTC,CASSQRAVSPGEEQFF
TRBJ1-2,.,TRBV2,.,TGTGCCAGCAATAAGGACAGACTTAACTATGGCTACACCTTC,CASNKDRLNYGYTF
TRBJ2-5,.,TRBV5-6,TRBD1,TGTGCCAGCAGCTTGTTGGGACAGCAGACCCAGTACTTC,CASSLLGQQTQYF
TRBJ2-5,few,TRBV4-3,.,TGCGCCAGCAGCCAAGAACTAGTGGGTGTCGGTGAGACCCAGTACTTC,CASSQELVGVGETQYF
TRBJ2-7,.,TRBV19,TRBD2,TGTGCCAGTAGTATCGGCGGACTAGCGGGAGAGGTGCAGTACTTC,CASSIGGLAGEVQYF
TRBJ2-5,few,TRBV7-2,TRBD1,TGTGCCAGCAGCTTACTTCGGGACAGGGTAGAGACCCAGTACTTC,CASSLLRDRVETQYF
TRBJ1-2,few,TRBV7-9,.,TGTGCCAGCAGCATACAGGAACCGAGGAGTGGCTACACCTTC,CASSIQEPRSGYTF
TRBJ2-3,.,TRBV10-3,TRBD2,TGTGCCACAGGGGCACTAGCGGGAATCACAGATACGCAGTATTTT,CATGALAGITDTQYF
TRBJ2-2,few,TRBV7-9,.,TGTGCCAGCAACAAGGACCAAACCGGGGAGCTGTTTTTT,CASNKDQTGELFF
TRBJ1-5,.,TRBV28,.,TGTGCCAGCACACTTGGCAGGTCAACCAGACCCCAGCATTTT,CASTLGRSTRPQHF
TRBJ2-1,.,TRBV7-9,.,TGTGCCAGCAGCTTAGACAATGAGCAGTTCTTC,CASSLDNEQFF
TRBJ1-5,.,TRBV27,.,TGTGCCAGCAGTACCCTCGGGAGGGTCGCCCAGCCCCAGCATTTT,CASSTLGRVAQPQHF
TRBJ2-7,.,TRBV5-1,.,TGCGCCAGCAGCCCCGGGACAACGGTCTACGAGCAGTACTTC,CASSPGTTVYEQYF
TRBJ2-7,.,TRBV5-1,TRBD2,TGCGCCAGCAGCATTAGCGGGAGAGGTGTCTACGAGCAGTACTTC,CASSISGRGVYEQYF
TRBJ2-7,once,TRBV10-3,TRBD2,TGTGCCACCGGGACTAGCGGGAGCTACGAGCAGTACTTC,CATGTSGSYEQYF
TRBJ2-1,.,TRBV7-8,TRBD2,TGTGCCAGCAGCTTGACTAGCGGGAGGGCTGAGCAGTTCTTC,CASSLTSGRAEQFF
TRBJ1-2,.,TRBV30,.,TGTGCCTGGAGTGTACATCCTCGCGCAGGGATAGCCTATGGCTACACCTTC,CAWSVHPRAGIAYGYTF
TRBJ2-2,.,TRBV19,TRBD1,TGTGCCAGTAGCCATTCGCGGGGACAGGGGCGGACCGGGGAGCTGTTTTTT,CASSHSRGQGRTGELFF
TRBJ2-7,.,TRBV5-4,.,TGTGCCAGCAGCCGACGGGGTAGCGAGTACGAGCAGTACTTC,CASSRRGSEYEQYF
TRBJ2-4,.,TRBV5-1,TRBD1,TGCGCCAGCGGGTTCCAGGGGGAAAACATTCAGTACTTC,CASGFQGENIQYF
TRBJ2-3,.,TRBV29-1,.,TGCAGCGTTGAAACCGGGGGCACAGATACGCAGTATTTT,CSVETGGTDTQYF
TRBJ1-5,.,TRBV30,.,TGTGCCTGGAGTGAACAGGGAGAACAGCCCCAGCATTTT,CAWSEQGEQPQHF
TRBJ2-3,few,TRBV14,.,TGTGCCAGCAGCCAAGATACGAGGTGGCAGTATTTT,CASSQDTRWQYF
TRBJ1-1,.,TRBV15,.,TGTGCCACGGCCTGGGTGGGGGGCACTGAAGCTTTCTTT,CATAWVGGTEAFF
TRBJ2-2,.,TRBV25-1,TRBD1,TGTGCCAGCAGTCCTGGTGACAGGGGATATCCCGGGGAGCTGTTTTTT,CASSPGDRGYPGELFF
TRBJ2-7,.,TRBV6-1,TRBD2,TGTGCCAGCCCTTCCCGGGGAGGGTCCTACGAGCAGTACTTC,CASPSRGGSYEQYF
TRBJ1-1,.,TRBV30,.,TGTGCCTGGAGTCTCGGGGAGGTGGGCACTGAAGCTTTCTTT,CAWSLGEVGTEAFF
TRBJ1-1,few,TRBV5-1,.,TGCGCCAGCAGCGTAAGACAGTTAGGTCAAACTGAAGCTTTCTTT,CASSVRQLGQTEAFF
TRBJ2-1,.,TRBV5-1,TRBD2,TGCGCCAGCAGCTTGGTGGCTAGCGGGGCTTACAATGAGCAGTTCTTC,CASSLVASGAYNEQFF
TRBJ1-2,.,TRBV6-5,.,TGTGCCAGCAGTTACTCGTTTAACTATGGCTACACCTTC,CASSYSFNYGYTF
TRBJ2-1,.,TRBV5-1,TRBD2,TGCGCCAGCAGCTCGGGGGGGTTCAATGAGCAGTTCTTC,CASSSGGFNEQFF
TRBJ1-2,few,TRBV18,.,TGTGCCAGCTCACCACCGGATACACCGTATGGCTACACCTTC,CASSPPDTPYGYTF
TRBJ2-1,.,TRBV15,TRBD2,TGTGCCACCAGCAGATTGACGGGAGGTTTGAATGAGCAGTTCTTC,CATSRLTGGLNEQFF
TRBJ2-7,few,TRBV29-1,.,TGCAGCGTTCAAGACGCCCACCTTGGGCAGTACTTC,CSVQDAHLGQYF
TRBJ2-7,few,TRBV7-2,TRBD2,TGTGCCAGCAGCTCCGGGACTAGCTCCTACGAGCAGTACTTC,CASSSGTSSYEQYF
TRBJ2-1,.,TRBV30,.,TGTGCCTGGAGTGTGTCTAGCGAAACTGAGCAGTTCTTC,CAWSVSSETEQFF
TRBJ2-5,many,TRBV27,.,TGTGCCAGCAGTTCGGGACCGAAACAAGAGACCCAGTACTTC,CASSSGPKQETQYF
TRBJ2-7,few,TRBV6-5,TRBD2,TGTGCCAGCAAACGGACTAGCGGCTCCTACGAGCAGTACTTC,CASKRTSGSYEQYF
TRBJ2-5,.,TRBV7-7,.,TGTGCCAGCAGCTTGACACTAGCTGGGGAGACCCAGTACTTC,CASSLTLAGETQYF
TRBJ2-3,.,TRBV7-2,TRBD2,TGTGCCAGCAGCTTATCGCGGGAGGGTGATACGCAGTATTTT,CASSLSREGDTQYF
TRBJ2-5,.,TRBV30,.,TGTGCCTGGAGTGTAGTTCGGGAGACCCAGTACTTC,CAWSVVRETQYF
TRBJ1-5,.,TRBV30,.,TGTGCCTGGGGGAGTAATCAGCCCCAGCATTTT,CAWGSNQPQHF
TRBJ2-1,.,TRBV28,TRBD1,TGTGCCAGCAGTTTATTAGGGGGCGATCAGTTCTTC,CASSLLGGDQFF
TRBJ1-2,.,TRBV29-1,.,TGCAGCGTTGAAGATGGAAGGGACGGCTATGGCTACACCTTC,CSVEDGRDGYGYTF
TRBJ2-7,.,TRBV29-1,.,TGCAGCGTTGTGTATCTCTACGAGCAGTACTTC,CSVVYLYEQYF
TRBJ2-6,.,TRBV11-2,TRBD1,TGTGCCAGCAGCTTAGCGGTGACAGGGACTGGGGCCAACGTCCTGACTTTC,CASSLAVTGTGANVLTF
TRBJ1-5,few,TRBV7-2,.,TGTGCCAGCAGTCCAAGCGGGGAAGGTTGGGGCAATCAGCCCCAGCATTTT,CASSPSGEGWGNQPQHF
TRBJ2-7,once,TRBV6-6,TRBD2,TGTGCCAGCAGAAAAAGGACTAGCGGGCCCTACGAGCAGTACTTC,CASRKRTSGPYEQYF
TRBJ1-2,.,TRBV29-1,.,TGCAGCGGGCGGGGGGTGAGTGGCTACACCTTC,CSGRGVSGYTF
TRBJ1-2,.,TRBV29-1,TRBD1,TGCAGCAGCCGGGACAGGGGAGCTAACTATGGCTACACCTTC,CSSRDRGANYGYTF
TRBJ1-4,.,TRBV9,.,TGTGCCAGCAGCGCATTGTCCGGAATCGATGAAAAACTGTTTTTT,CASSALSGIDEKLFF
TRBJ1-5,.,TRBV5-6,.,TGTGCCAGCAGCCGGGACGGAAATCAGCCCCAGCATTTT,CASSRDGNQPQHF
TRBJ2-1,.,TRBV30,.,TGTGCCTGGAGTCCCCTAGTAAGGGGTAATGAGCAGTTCTTC,CAWSPLVRGNEQFF
TRBJ1-5,.,TRBV30,.,TGTGCCGCCTCGGAGTGGCGGAGCAATCAGCCCCAGCATTTT,CAASEWRSNQPQHF
TRBJ2-3,few,TRBV28,TRBD1,TGTGCCAGCACATATGGGAAGGGGGCCCGATCAGATACGCAGTATTTT,CASTYGKGARSDTQYF
TRBJ1-1,.,TRBV5-1,.,TGCGCCAGCAGCTTTACGGTGAACACTGAAGCTTTCTTT,CASSFTVNTEAFF